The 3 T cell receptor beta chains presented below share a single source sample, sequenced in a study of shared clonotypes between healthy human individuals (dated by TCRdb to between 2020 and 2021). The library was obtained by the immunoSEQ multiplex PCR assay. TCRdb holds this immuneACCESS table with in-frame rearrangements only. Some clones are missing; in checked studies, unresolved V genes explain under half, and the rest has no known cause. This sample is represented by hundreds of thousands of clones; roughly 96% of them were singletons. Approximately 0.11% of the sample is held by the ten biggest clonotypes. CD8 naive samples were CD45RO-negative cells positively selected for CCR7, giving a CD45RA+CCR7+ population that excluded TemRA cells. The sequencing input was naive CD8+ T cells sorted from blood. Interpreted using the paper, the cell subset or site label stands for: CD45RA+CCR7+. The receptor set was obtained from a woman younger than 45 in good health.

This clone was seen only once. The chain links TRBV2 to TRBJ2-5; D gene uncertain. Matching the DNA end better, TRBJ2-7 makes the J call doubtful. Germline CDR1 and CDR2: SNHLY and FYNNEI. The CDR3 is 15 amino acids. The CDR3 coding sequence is TGTGCCAGCAGTGAACTATTTGGATCTCTCTACGAGCAGTACTTC. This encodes CASSELFGSLYEQYF.

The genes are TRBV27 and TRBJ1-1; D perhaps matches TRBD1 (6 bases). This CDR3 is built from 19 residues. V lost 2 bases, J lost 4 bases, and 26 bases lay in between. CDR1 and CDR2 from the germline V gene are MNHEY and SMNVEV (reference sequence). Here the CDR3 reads CASSLSPRQGIFRGTEAFF. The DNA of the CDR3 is TGTGCCAGCAGTTTAAGTCCCCGGCAGGGGATCTTTAGGGGCACTGAAGCTTTCTTT.

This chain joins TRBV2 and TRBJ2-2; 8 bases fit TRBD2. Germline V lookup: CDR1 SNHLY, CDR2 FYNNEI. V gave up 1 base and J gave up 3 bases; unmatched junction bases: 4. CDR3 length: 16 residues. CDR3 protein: CASSEGGTRDTGELFF. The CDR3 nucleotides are TGTGCCAGCAGTGAAGGTGGGACTAGAGACACCGGGGAGCTGTTTTTT.